This TCR beta chain was identified during a study of graft-versus-host responses after intestinal transplantation. Study overall: Every recipient underwent anti-thymocyte globulin induction, then tacrolimus and steroids for approximately 3 years.

On this clone itself: The antigen remains undetermined.

TCRdb's table, derived via immunoSEQ multiplex PCR, lists solely in-frame clones and lacks some. The data contain over 100,000 clones, roughly nine tenths of them seen just once; the ten biggest clones take up 0.7% to 0.9%. The CDR3 runs 13 residues. V lost 2 bases and J 5 bases, leaving 9 bases between the germline ends. Germline loops: CDR1 SGHTA, CDR2 FQGTGA. Study-wide results and limits: Declines in HvG clones occurring early post-transplant were associated with peak circulating GvH clone levels. Detected in recipient marrow were GvH clones, some of which were first observed in ileum or blood.

Specimen: unstimulated CD4+ T cells sorted from spleen or lymph node cells, collected before intestinal transplant. This TCR derives from a human donor who received an intestinal transplant. The chain couples TRBV7-3 to TRBJ2-5, with D tentatively TRBD2 (5 bases). CDR3 DNA sequence: TGTGCCAGCAGCTTAGGTGCGGGCGAGACCCAGTACTTC. Translation: CASSLGAGETQYF.